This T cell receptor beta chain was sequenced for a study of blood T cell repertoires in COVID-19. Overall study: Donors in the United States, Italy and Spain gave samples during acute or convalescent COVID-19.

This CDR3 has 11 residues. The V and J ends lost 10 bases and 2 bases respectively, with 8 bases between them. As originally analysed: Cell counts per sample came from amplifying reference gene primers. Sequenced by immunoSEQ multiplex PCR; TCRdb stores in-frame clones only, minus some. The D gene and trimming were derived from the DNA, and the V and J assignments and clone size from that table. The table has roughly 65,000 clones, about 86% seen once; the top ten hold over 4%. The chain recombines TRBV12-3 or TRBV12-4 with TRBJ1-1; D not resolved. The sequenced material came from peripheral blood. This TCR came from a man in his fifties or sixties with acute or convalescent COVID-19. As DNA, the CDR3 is TGTGCCACTACCTCAAACACTGAAGCTTTCTTT. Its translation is CATTSNTEAFF.